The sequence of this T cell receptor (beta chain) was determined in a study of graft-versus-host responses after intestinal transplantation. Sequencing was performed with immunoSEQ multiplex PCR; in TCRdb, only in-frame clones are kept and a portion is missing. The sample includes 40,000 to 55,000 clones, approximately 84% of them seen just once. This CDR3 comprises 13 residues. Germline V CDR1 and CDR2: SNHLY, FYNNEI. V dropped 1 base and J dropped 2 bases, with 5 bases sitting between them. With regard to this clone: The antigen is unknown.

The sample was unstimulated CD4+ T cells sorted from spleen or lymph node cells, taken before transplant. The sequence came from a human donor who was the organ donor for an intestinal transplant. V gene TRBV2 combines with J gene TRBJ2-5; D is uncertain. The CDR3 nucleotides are TGTGCCAGCAGTGAAGTCTGGCAAGAGACCCAGTACTTC. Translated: CASSEVWQETQYF.